This T cell receptor (beta chain) was retrieved from a study of beta chain features in type 1 diabetes. The investigators reverse transcribed all of the isolated RNA, so they sequenced expressed TCRB transcripts. Sequenced by immunoSEQ multiplex PCR; TCRdb stores in-frame clones only, minus some. Among around 500,000 clones listed, roughly 30% were seen once. Germline CDR1 is SGHDN and CDR2 is FVKESK. V dropped 1 base and J dropped 4; count of bases not matched to a gene: 14. CDR3 length: 18 amino acids. The sequence was obtained from a man aged 18 to 29 in good health. Sequenced sample: naive CD4+ T cells from blood. V gene TRBV14 combines with J gene TRBJ2-3, with 7 positions matching TRBD2. In DNA form, the CDR3 reads TGTGCCAGCAGCCAAGTTCGTCGCGGGAGCCGGAGGGCAGATACGCAGTATTTT. This sequence encodes CASSQVRRGSRRADTQYF.